Listed below are T cell receptor beta chains from one sample, sequenced in a study of T cells in localized non-small cell lung cancer. Clones were read by immunoSEQ multiplex PCR, and TCRdb kept only the in-frame ones, dropping some. The repertoire consists of 70,000 to 85,000 clones, with about four fifths occurring once and the leading ten covering under 1.5%. The sequencing used peripheral blood, collected before any cancer treatment. All receptors come from an older female donor with stage I lung adenocarcinoma. CDR3s include the opening cysteine and the closing phenylalanine or tryptophan. The order of the fields is D gene, J gene, clone size, V gene, CDR3 DNA, CDR3 protein. D genes are given only for firm matches. Only part of the rows carry a size: once, few, many, or a class if the clone is expanded.

d_gene: .; j_gene: TRBJ2-5; abundance: .; v_gene: TRBV11-3; CDR3nt: TGTGCCAGCAGCTTAAGCAGACCCCAAGAGACCCAGTACTTC; CDR3aa: CASSLSRPQETQYF
d_gene: .; j_gene: TRBJ2-1; abundance: .; v_gene: TRBV19; CDR3nt: TGTGCCAGTAGTATAGCCGGGTCGGCCCCATACAATGAGCAGTTCTTC; CDR3aa: CASSIAGSAPYNEQFF
d_gene: .; j_gene: TRBJ2-1; abundance: .; v_gene: TRBV11-2; CDR3nt: TGTGCCAGCAGCCTAGGGGCCTACAATGAGCAGTTCTTC; CDR3aa: CASSLGAYNEQFF
d_gene: TRBD1; j_gene: TRBJ1-2; abundance: .; v_gene: TRBV28; CDR3nt: TGTGCCAGCAGTTCACCCAGCTCAGGGGGCTATGGCTACACCTTC; CDR3aa: CASSSPSSGGYGYTF
d_gene: TRBD1; j_gene: TRBJ2-7; abundance: .; v_gene: TRBV29-1; CDR3nt: TGCAGCGCGGGGACAGGGACCTACGAGCAGTACTTC; CDR3aa: CSAGTGTYEQYF
d_gene: .; j_gene: TRBJ2-1; abundance: .; v_gene: TRBV7-3; CDR3nt: TGTGCCAGCGCAATTGGGGGGTACAATGAGCAGTTCTTC; CDR3aa: CASAIGGYNEQFF
d_gene: .; j_gene: TRBJ2-7; abundance: .; v_gene: TRBV28; CDR3nt: TGTGCCAGCAGGGCGACAGGATCCTACGAGCAGTACTTC; CDR3aa: CASRATGSYEQYF
d_gene: .; j_gene: TRBJ2-7; abundance: .; v_gene: TRBV4-3; CDR3nt: TGCGCCAGCAGCCAAGGGCTGGGGTCCTACGAGCAGTACTTC; CDR3aa: CASSQGLGSYEQYF
d_gene: .; j_gene: TRBJ2-5; abundance: .; v_gene: TRBV5-1; CDR3nt: TGCGCCAGCAGTTTTGGGCAAGGCGTGGAAGAGACCCAGTACTTC; CDR3aa: CASSFGQGVEETQYF
d_gene: .; j_gene: TRBJ2-7; abundance: .; v_gene: TRBV19; CDR3nt: TGTGCCAGTAGTACTGGGGGGACCGGATACGAGCAGTACTTC; CDR3aa: CASSTGGTGYEQYF
d_gene: .; j_gene: TRBJ1-1; abundance: .; v_gene: TRBV19; CDR3nt: TGTGCCAGTAGTATCTCCGGGACGAGGGGCACTGAAGCTTTCTTT; CDR3aa: CASSISGTRGTEAFF
d_gene: .; j_gene: TRBJ1-3; abundance: .; v_gene: TRBV19; CDR3nt: TGTGCCAGTAGTATTCAAAGGACTGGAAACACCATATATTTT; CDR3aa: CASSIQRTGNTIYF
d_gene: .; j_gene: TRBJ2-3; abundance: .; v_gene: TRBV27; CDR3nt: TGTGCCAGCAGTTTAAGCTGGAAGACAGATACGCAGTATTTT; CDR3aa: CASSLSWKTDTQYF
d_gene: .; j_gene: TRBJ2-7; abundance: .; v_gene: TRBV6-1; CDR3nt: TGTGCCAGCAGACGGGACTGGAGCTCCTACGAGCAGTACTTC; CDR3aa: CASRRDWSSYEQYF
d_gene: TRBD2; j_gene: TRBJ2-7; abundance: .; v_gene: TRBV7-2; CDR3nt: TGTGCCAGCACTAGCGGGACCGAGCAGTACTTC; CDR3aa: CASTSGTEQYF
d_gene: .; j_gene: TRBJ2-3; abundance: .; v_gene: TRBV5-1; CDR3nt: TGCGCCAGCAGTCCGAGTGGGGGAGCGGATACGCAGTATTTT; CDR3aa: CASSPSGGADTQYF
d_gene: TRBD1; j_gene: TRBJ1-2; abundance: once; v_gene: TRBV5-1; CDR3nt: TGCGCCAGCAGCTTGGGGGACAGCTATGGCTACACCTTC; CDR3aa: CASSLGDSYGYTF
d_gene: .; j_gene: TRBJ1-5; abundance: .; v_gene: TRBV7-9; CDR3nt: TGTGCCAGCAGCCTATTCGATCAGCCCCAGCATTTT; CDR3aa: CASSLFDQPQHF
d_gene: TRBD2; j_gene: TRBJ2-1; abundance: .; v_gene: TRBV7-9; CDR3nt: TGTGCCAGCAGCCTCCGTAGCGGGTCCTCCTACAATGAGCAGTTCTTC; CDR3aa: CASSLRSGSSYNEQFF
d_gene: .; j_gene: TRBJ1-5; abundance: .; v_gene: TRBV18; CDR3nt: TGTGCCAGCTCACCTCGCGGCGATCAGCCCCAGCATTTT; CDR3aa: CASSPRGDQPQHF
d_gene: .; j_gene: TRBJ1-2; abundance: .; v_gene: TRBV9; CDR3nt: TGTGCCAGCAGCAAAAACCCCCGAGGGGCCTATAACTATGGCTACACCTTC; CDR3aa: CASSKNPRGAYNYGYTF
d_gene: TRBD2; j_gene: TRBJ2-7; abundance: .; v_gene: TRBV7-2; CDR3nt: TGTGCCAGCAGCTTAGCCCCAGCGGGAGGGCCTTACGAGCAGTACTTC; CDR3aa: CASSLAPAGGPYEQYF
d_gene: TRBD1; j_gene: TRBJ2-6; abundance: .; v_gene: TRBV7-9; CDR3nt: TGTGCCAGCAGCTTTCAGGGGGCTGGGGCCAACGTCCTGACTTTC; CDR3aa: CASSFQGAGANVLTF
d_gene: TRBD1; j_gene: TRBJ1-2; abundance: .; v_gene: TRBV6-1; CDR3nt: TGTGCCAGCAGACCACAGGGGGTCTATGGCTACACCTTC; CDR3aa: CASRPQGVYGYTF
d_gene: .; j_gene: TRBJ2-2; abundance: .; v_gene: TRBV6-5; CDR3nt: TGTGCCAGCAGTTGGTCGGGCCTGGGGACCGGGGAGCTGTTTTTT; CDR3aa: CASSWSGLGTGELFF
d_gene: .; j_gene: TRBJ2-7; abundance: .; v_gene: TRBV6-1; CDR3nt: TGTGCCAGTCGGAGGCCCCCCTACGAGCAGTACTTC; CDR3aa: CASRRPPYEQYF
d_gene: .; j_gene: TRBJ2-1; abundance: few; v_gene: TRBV7-3; CDR3nt: TGTGCCAGCAGCTTAGAGGGGAACAATGAGCAGTTCTTC; CDR3aa: CASSLEGNNEQFF